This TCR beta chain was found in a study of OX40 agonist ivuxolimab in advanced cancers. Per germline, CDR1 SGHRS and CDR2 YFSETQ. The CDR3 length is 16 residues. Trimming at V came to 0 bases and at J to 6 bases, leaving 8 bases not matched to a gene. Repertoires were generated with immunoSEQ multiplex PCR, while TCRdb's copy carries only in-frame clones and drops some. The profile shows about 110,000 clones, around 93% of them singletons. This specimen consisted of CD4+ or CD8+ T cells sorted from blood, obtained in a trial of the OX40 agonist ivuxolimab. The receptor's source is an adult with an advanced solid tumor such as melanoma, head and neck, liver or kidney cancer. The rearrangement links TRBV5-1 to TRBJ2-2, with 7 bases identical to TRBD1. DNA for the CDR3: TGCGCCAGCAGCTTGGTAGGGGGCGGCTCGTCCGGGGAGCTGTTTTTT. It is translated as CASSLVGGGSSGELFF.